These T cell receptor beta chains were read from a single sample in a study of T cell responses to AZD1222 COVID-19 vaccine. The method was immunoSEQ multiplex PCR; TCRdb's version includes in-frame clones alone and lacks a portion of them. The table records 100,000 to 150,000 clones, around 84% of them present only once. The specimen was peripheral blood, collected 28 days after the second AZD1222 dose. The origin of the receptors is an adult who received the AZD1222 COVID-19 vaccine. Each CDR3 is given with its conserved first and last residue. A D gene is named only where the DNA matches it firmly. Size values are once, few and many counts, or a class for expanded clones, and some rows have none.

v_gene	d_gene	abundance	len	j_gene	CDR3aa	CDR3nt
TRBV27	TRBD1	NA	17	TRBJ1-5	CASSFRQGEDSNQPQHF	TGTGCCAGCAGTTTCCGACAGGGAGAGGATAGCAATCAGCCCCAGCATTTT
TRBV28	NA	NA	10	TRBJ1-5	CASSSYWTDF	TGTGCCAGCAGTTCCTATTGGACGGATTTT
TRBV6-4	NA	NA	16	TRBJ2-6	CASSDSDGSGANVLTF	TGTGCCAGCAGTGACTCAGACGGCTCTGGGGCCAACGTCCTGACTTTC
TRBV7-2	TRBD2	NA	15	TRBJ2-5	CASSLTSGAQETQYF	TGTGCCAGCAGCTTGACTAGCGGGGCCCAGGAGACCCAGTACTTC
TRBV19	TRBD2	NA	15	TRBJ2-1	CASSPRGGAYNEQFF	TGTGCCAGTAGTCCCCGCGGGGGGGCCTACAATGAGCAGTTCTTC
TRBV11-2	NA	NA	15	TRBJ2-5	CASSSRGERQETQYF	TGTGCCAGCAGCTCCAGGGGGGAGAGGCAAGAGACCCAGTACTTC
TRBV6-2/TRBV6-3	NA	NA	15	TRBJ2-7	CASIPRGRPIYEQYF	TGTGCCAGCATCCCGAGAGGCAGACCCATCTACGAGCAGTACTTC
TRBV6-5	TRBD1	NA	12	TRBJ1-2	CATKQGSLGYTF	TGTGCCACTAAACAGGGGAGCCTTGGCTACACCTTC
TRBV7-9	TRBD1	NA	13	TRBJ1-1	CASSLIQGGEAFF	TGTGCCAGCAGCTTAATTCAGGGGGGTGAAGCTTTCTTT
TRBV4-2	TRBD1	NA	16	TRBJ1-5	CASSQQGQAKTQPQHF	TGTGCCAGCAGCCAACAAGGACAGGCTAAAACTCAGCCCCAGCATTTT
TRBV10-2	NA	NA	14	TRBJ1-6	CATSLDAASSPLHF	TGCGCCACCTCCCTCGACGCAGCAAGTTCACCCCTCCACTTT
TRBV5-4	TRBD1	NA	17	TRBJ1-4	CASSASAQGTTNEKLFF	TGTGCCAGCAGCGCTTCCGCACAGGGGACAACTAATGAAAAACTGTTTTTT
TRBV19	TRBD1	few	15	TRBJ2-5	CASSSGQGPQETQYF	TGTGCCAGTAGCAGCGGACAGGGGCCGCAAGAGACCCAGTACTTC
TRBV18	TRBD2	NA	13	TRBJ2-7	CASSQSGTYEQYF	TGTGCCAGCTCACAAAGCGGGACCTACGAGCAGTACTTC
TRBV6-6	NA	NA	14	TRBJ1-1	CASSYSYVNTEAFF	TGTGCCAGCAGTTACTCCTATGTGAACACTGAAGCTTTCTTT
TRBV12-3/TRBV12-4	NA	NA	12	TRBJ1-1	CASSFSDTEAFF	TGTGCCAGCAGTTTCTCAGACACTGAAGCTTTCTTT
TRBV6-5	NA	NA	16	TRBJ1-1	CASSYTGGGMNTEAFF	TGTGCCAGCAGTTACACGGGGGGGGGAATGAACACTGAAGCTTTCTTT
TRBV21-1	NA	NA	14	TRBJ1-2	CASTRPTGNYGYTF	TGTGCCAGCACCAGACCTACAGGGAACTATGGCTACACCTTC
TRBV19	NA	NA	11	TRBJ2-5	CASSTEKTQYF	TGTGCCAGTAGTACTGAAAAGACCCAGTACTTC
TRBV9	NA	NA	14	TRBJ1-1	CASSVDATGTEAFF	TGTGCCAGCAGCGTAGACGCTACGGGCACTGAAGCTTTCTTT
TRBV6-2/TRBV6-3	NA	NA	14	TRBJ1-1	CASSRRGGPTEAFF	TGTGCCAGCAGCCGGCGGGGGGGGCCTACTGAAGCTTTCTTT
TRBV5-8	NA	NA	15	TRBJ1-4	CASSLFTTTNEKLFF	TGTGCCAGCAGCTTGTTCACTACAACTAATGAAAAACTGTTTTTT
TRBV27	NA	NA	15	TRBJ2-3	CASSFTRGSTDTQYF	TGTGCCAGCAGTTTTACGCGCGGAAGCACAGATACGCAGTATTTT
TRBV28	TRBD1	NA	15	TRBJ2-2	CASSRGQGPTGELFF	TGTGCCAGCAGCCGAGGACAGGGCCCCACCGGGGAGCTGTTTTTT
TRBV28	NA	NA	15	TRBJ1-2	CASSPAGQGERGYTF	TGTGCCAGCAGTCCCGCCGGCCAGGGAGAGAGAGGCTACACCTTC
TRBV3-1/TRBV3-2	NA	NA	11	TRBJ2-7	CASSQLGEQYF	TGTGCCAGCAGCCAATTAGGTGAGCAGTACTTC
TRBV5-1	NA	NA	15	TRBJ1-2	CASSYRSTPNYGYTF	TGCGCCAGCAGCTATAGGAGTACGCCGAACTATGGCTACACCTTC
TRBV25-1	NA	few	14	TRBJ2-2	CASSDEYTTGELFF	TGTGCCAGCAGTGATGAATATACAACCGGGGAGCTGTTTTTT
TRBV3-1/TRBV3-2	NA	NA	13	TRBJ2-7	CASQGGNTYEQYF	TGTGCCAGCCAAGGGGGGAACACCTACGAGCAGTACTTC
TRBV7-9	NA	NA	13	TRBJ1-1	CASSLGGAPEAFF	TGTGCCAGCAGCCTCGGGGGGGCGCCTGAAGCTTTCTTT
TRBV27	TRBD2	NA	15	TRBJ2-5	CGSRRLAGNQETQYF	TGTGGTTCCCGTCGACTAGCGGGGAACCAAGAGACCCAGTACTTC